This TCR beta chain was sequenced in a study of T cell responses to AZD1222 COVID-19 vaccine (dated by TCRdb to the early 2020s). In the study overall: Because spike-specific TCR depth and breadth did not differ between the two schedules, AZD1222 recipients who got a second dose at roughly 4 weeks were pooled with those who got a second dose at roughly 12 weeks. TCR sequencing covered over 230 trial participants: approximately 200 given two doses of AZD1222 and approximately 26 given two doses of MenACWY control vaccine. Trial participants were enrolled by age into 18-55, 56-69 and 70-plus year subgroups, with approximately 150, 28 and 58 TCR-sequenced participants respectively. Results and caveats for the whole study, not just this receptor: Conclusions about previously exposed vaccinees are limited, since just a handful of AZD1222 recipients were seropositive for SARS-CoV-2 at baseline. The 56-69-year group was small, and its depth increase did not reach significance, likely because of low power. Participants were mostly white British and included more females than males, and it was suggested by the authors that clonal diversity may have been underestimated. No day 14 peak-response samples were available, so repertoires were characterized only after the peak T cell response. The whole spike protein was spanned by vaccine-associated CD4 TCRs, and dominant responses were seen in regions 160-218 and 743-854. Spike-specific TCR breadth and depth rose significantly after two AZD1222 doses compared with day 0 and with MenACWY recipients. Epitopes outside the regions mutated in the B.1.351 and B.1.1.7 variants were reportedly recognized by nearly half of the unique spike-specific TCRs.

There are a few counts of this clone. Its antigen is not yet known. No much larger clonotype is one base removed from it; base qualities were not supplied. A distance of 18 bases separates the germline ends of V and J, which lose 1 base and 8 bases respectively. From a lookup of the germline V gene (reference sequence), CDR1 and CDR2 are SGHKS and YYEKEE. From cysteine to phenylalanine, the CDR3 is 16 amino acids long. Of the read, only the CDR3 DNA is kept; its 48 bases are in frame from base 1. The time point label of this sample denotes: baseline before first vaccination. Samples from vaccinated people were obtained from the UK trials COV001 and COV002, which included a single-blind randomized controlled phase 2/3 trial of AZD1222 (ChAdOx1 nCoV-19) in healthy adults. For TCRbeta chain sequencing, PBMC samples from trial participants were taken at day 0 and at day 28 after the second dose. The CDR3 regions of human TCRbeta chains were analyzed by immunosequencing. The paper's processing steps were these. Repertoire TCRs were matched against a reference library of SARS-CoV-2-specific TCRs generated with the MIRA antigen-specificity platform. Breadth was defined as the fraction of unique TCRs that were SARS-CoV-2-associated. Depth was defined as the fraction of total T cells that were SARS-CoV-2-associated. Using the MIRA data, each spike-specific TCR was assigned both to the spike region to which the TCR was reactive and to a CD4 or CD8 class. Log10-transformed breadth and depth values were compared by one-way ANOVA with Sidak's multiple comparisons tests. TCRdb carries this immuneACCESS record with in-frame sequences only. Its versions omit some clonotypes, under half of them owing to an unresolved V gene in the studies checked, with the rest unexplained. V and J calls and clone size are those listed in that table; D and trimming were worked out from the DNA. The sample records around 76,000 clones, approximately 85% of which are singletons. The ten top clones hold around 13% of the sample.

The source was peripheral blood, collected on day 0 of AZD1222 vaccination. The source of this sequence is an adult in good health. The V and J segments used are TRBV5-5 and TRBJ1-4, with a tentative D gene TRBD1 over 6 matching bases. This receptor carries the CDR3 CASSLPPRGAGEKLFF. The bases are TGTGCCAGCAGCTTGCCTCCTCGGGGGGCAGGAGAAAAACTGTTTTTT. Beyond the CDR3, the reference TRBV5-5 and TRBJ1-4 genes provide the residues; the full variable domain reads: DAGVTQSPTHLIKTRGQQVTLRCSPISGHKSVSWYQQVLGQGPQFIFQYYEKEERGRGNFPDRFSARQFPNYSSELNVNALLLGDSALYLCASSLPPRGAGEKLFFGSGTQLSVL.